A single sample gave rise to the 19 T cell receptor beta chains below, sequenced in a study of liver allograft versus peripheral blood T cells. The wider study: The study compared liver allograft T cell receptor repertoires against peripheral blood repertoires of liver transplant recipients.

Each CDR3 protein gets one entry after TCRdb re-called the reads with MiXCR. The sample includes about 1,100 distinct CDR3 sequences, around 19% of them seen just once. The source of these receptors is a human patient who had a liver transplant. Some T cells may be provided by the graft donor.

The chain employs TRBV28 and TRBJ1-1; possibly TRBD1 for D (6 bases). CDR1 is MDHEN and CDR2 is SYDVKM in the germline V gene. There are 16 residues in the CDR3. V was clipped by 7 bases and J by 4 bases, with 22 bases between them. The CDR3 region has the DNA TGTGCCAGCACCACGGACAGCTGGTTGATGGGCACTGAAGCTTTCTTT. Its translation is CASTTDSWLMGTEAFF. The full variable domain, with the rest looked up from reference TRBV28 and TRBJ1-1, is DVKVTQSSRYLVKRTGEKVFLECVQDMDHENMFWYRQDPGLGLRLIYFSYDVKMKEKGDIPEGYSVSREKKERFSLILESASTNQTSMYLCASTTDSWLMGTEAFFGQGTRLTVV.

The chain is built from TRBV20-1 and TRBJ1-1, with 7 bases matching TRBD1. The CDR3 sequence is 13 residues long. Germline CDR1 reads DFQATT; CDR2 reads SNEGSKA (reference sequence). The CDR3 spells CSSKTGSLTEAFF. CDR3 bases: TGCAGCTCCAAGACAGGGTCTTTAACTGAAGCTTTCTTT.

This clonotype is deemed medium-sized. The rearrangement joins TRBV25-1 to TRBJ1-5; D unresolved. This CDR3 has 14 amino acids. The germline V gene encodes CDR1 MGHDK and CDR2 SYGVNS. V lost 6 bases to trimming and J lost 2 bases, with 11 bases between them. CDR3 in DNA: TGTGCCAGCAGCTCCGGGTACGGCAATCAGCCCCAGCATTTT. Translating it yields CASSSGYGNQPQHF.

This clonotype qualifies as medium-sized. This rearrangement joins TRBV5-6 to TRBJ1-1; no reliable D call. Germline values: CDR1 SGHDT, CDR2 YYEEEE. V lost 3 bases, J lost 5 bases, and 14 bases lay in between. CDR3 length equals 14 residues. The CDR3, as DNA: TGTGCCAGCAGCTCCACCCAGGCGGGTACTGAAGCTTTCTTT. This encodes CASSSTQAGTEAFF.

This clonotype was found many times. CDR3 DNA: TGTGCCAGCAGCTTGTCCTGGGAGGAGCAGTACTTC. Translating it yields CASSLSWEEQYF. The gene calls are TRBV5-6 and TRBJ2-7; D is possibly TRBD2 (5 bases). V shed 1 base and J shed 7 bases, with 9 bases lying between them. The CDR3 runs 12 residues. Per the germline V gene, CDR1 is SGHDT and CDR2 is YYEEEE.

By sample fraction, this clonotype is medium-sized (0.01 to 0.1%). The chain uses TRBV6-5 and TRBJ2-7; 10 bases agree with TRBD1. The V gene end was trimmed by 4 bases and the J gene end by 3 bases; junction bases not matched to a gene: 21. The CDR3 has 20 residues. The germline V gene has CDR1 MNHEY and CDR2 SVGAGI. The CDR3 DNA reads TGTGCCAGCAGTTTGCGGCCACCGGGACAGGGGTTTCTTTCGGGCTACGAGCAGTACTTC. Amino acids: CASSLRPPGQGFLSGYEQYF.

This clonotype was found a few times. The rearrangement uses TRBV12-3 or TRBV12-4 and TRBJ2-7; D gene ambiguous. Trimming took 6 bases from V and 3 from J, leaving 9 bases between them. The CDR3 totals 12 residues. The CDR3 reads CASSPLHYEQYF. DNA for the CDR3: TGTGCCAGCAGCCCTCTTCACTACGAGCAGTACTTC.

Regarding this clonotype: A read error likely explains this, since a far larger clone differs by one base. This rearrangement joins TRBV29-1 to TRBJ2-1; 11 nucleotides line up with TRBD2. The J call may not be correct, given that the DNA end is closer to TRBJ2-7. Germline V lookup: CDR1 SQVTM, CDR2 ANQGSEA. The CDR3 has 16 residues. The CDR3 loop is CSVERGFSGRADEQYF. The CDR3 DNA reads as TGCAGCGTTGAAAGGGGTTTTAGCGGGAGGGCAGACGAGCAGTACTTC.

The rearrangement uses TRBV20-1 and TRBJ2-3, with D maybe TRBD2 (5 bases). The CDR3 is made up of 14 amino acids. Germline values: CDR1 DFQATT, CDR2 SNEGSKA (reference sequence). V lost 2 bases and J lost 5, with 14 bases in between. The CDR3 sequence is CSARSTGSGDTQYF. The DNA for the CDR3 is TGCAGTGCTAGATCTACGGGAAGCGGAGATACGCAGTATTTT.

In this sample, this clonotype is medium-sized (0.01 to 0.1%). The gene calls are TRBV18 and TRBJ2-7; 7 bases line up with TRBD1. CDR3 size: 14 residues. The J segment lost 3 bases and the V segment lost 3 bases, leaving 5 bases of the junction unmatched. Germline CDR1 and CDR2: KGHSH and LQKENI. The CDR3 bases are TGTGCCAGCTCACCGGGGACAGCCAGCTACGAGCAGTACTTC. This translates into CASSPGTASYEQYF.

In its sample, this clonotype is hyperexpanded (1% or more). This chain connects TRBV10-3 to TRBJ2-3; the D gene is possibly TRBD2 (5 bases). Germline loops: CDR1 ENHRY, CDR2 SYGVKD. V was shortened by 0 bases and J by 3 bases, with 10 bases between the two germline ends. This CDR3 is 15 amino acids long. The CDR3 protein is CAISESRGGTDTQYF. DNA for the CDR3: TGTGCCATCAGTGAGTCCAGAGGCGGGACAGATACGCAGTATTTT.

As for this clonotype: At one end, the junction sequence differs from germline, possibly due to a read error. The rearrangement links TRBV6-5 to TRBJ1-2; D remains unclear. The germline gives CDR1 MNHEY, CDR2 SVGAGI. The length of the CDR3 is 11 residues. CDR3: CASSYPDDGSF. The CDR3 bases are TGTGCCAGCAGTTACCCGGACGATGGCTCCTTC.

This clonotype showed up just a few times. V usage is TRBV27 and J usage is TRBJ2-5, with D hard to call. This CDR3 spans 14 amino acids. Germline V gives CDR1 MNHEY, CDR2 SMNVEV (reference sequence). The V gene lost 0 bases and the J gene lost 5 bases, with 10 bases spanning the gap. The chain's CDR3 is CASSLSSQRETQYF. In DNA, the CDR3 is TGTGCCAGCAGTTTATCGTCCCAGAGGGAGACCCAGTACTTC.

This clonotype counts as medium-sized. The chain couples TRBV28 to TRBJ1-6; TRBD1 matches at 8 bases. The CDR3 totals 15 residues. Trimming at V came to 3 bases and at J to 6 bases, leaving 4 bases not matched to a gene. Germline CDR1 is MDHEN and CDR2 is SYDVKM. CDR3 region: CASSFGQGSNSPLHF. The CDR3 region has the DNA TGTGCCAGCAGTTTCGGACAGGGAAGTAATTCACCCCTCCACTTT.

This clonotype qualifies as medium-sized. The J gene is TRBJ2-1, the V gene TRBV27; D is undetermined. CDR3 length: 14 residues. V lost 3 bases and J lost 0, with 6 bases in between. Germline lookup yields CDR1 MNHEY and CDR2 SMNVEV (reference sequence). The CDR3 DNA sequence: TGTGCCAGCAGTTTTGGAAACTCCTACAATGAGCAGTTCTTC. This encodes CASSFGNSYNEQFF.

In its sample, this clonotype is medium-sized. The V call is TRBV5-4, the J call TRBJ2-2; D is uncertain. The CDR3 has 14 residues. Germline V gene sequence: CDR1 SGHNT, CDR2 YYREEE (reference sequence). V was pared by 0 bases and J by 5 bases, with 8 bases between. The DNA for the CDR3 is TGTGCCAGCAGCTTGGTTACGGATACCGGGGAGCTGTTTTTT. Translating gives CASSLVTDTGELFF.

This clonotype is medium-sized in the sample. For the CDR3, the DNA is TGCAGTGCCCATAGTGGGACTAGCGTCTACGAGCAGTACTTC. Translated: CSAHSGTSVYEQYF. V is TRBV20-1 and J is TRBJ2-7; 10 bases fit TRBD2. From germline, CDR1 is DFQATT and CDR2 SNEGSKA (reference sequence). CDR3 length equals 14 residues. J gave up 3 bases and V 6 bases, and 8 bases lay outside the gene matches.

This clonotype was detected ten times or more. This sequence joins TRBV19 and TRBJ2-5; the match to TRBD2 covers 16 bases. This CDR3 spans 17 amino acids. With V trimmed by 7 bases and J by 4 bases, 9 bases remained unmatched. The germline V gene has CDR1 LNHDA and CDR2 SQIVND (reference sequence). Written as DNA, the CDR3 is TGTGCCAGTATCCTCGGGACTAGCGGGAGGGCCATAGAGACCCAGTACTTC. The encoded protein is CASILGTSGRAIETQYF.

This clonotype occurred many times. The chain carries TRBV6-2 or TRBV6-3 and TRBJ1-1, with D unclear. The CDR3 contains 14 residues. The V and J ends lost 2 bases and 2 bases respectively, with 9 bases between them. Germline CDR1 and CDR2: MNHEY and SVGEGT. The CDR3 sequence: CASSYAASNTEAFF. Written as DNA, the CDR3 is TGTGCCAGCAGTTACGCGGCGAGCAACACTGAAGCTTTCTTT.